By sample fraction, the clone carrying this T cell receptor beta chain is large. This sample was included in a study of patients and donors after allogeneic stem cell transplantation. TCRdb reprocessed the RT-PCR reads via MiXCR and lists one record per CDR3 protein. Of about 430 distinct CDR3 sequences detected, approximately 0.69% appear once; the ten largest clones hold more than 20%. Germline CDR1 and CDR2: MNHEY and SVGAGI. The CDR3 has 15 residues. Trimming stripped 0 bases from V and 4 bases from J, with 13 bases between. Sequencing was done on a sample of blood, either unsorted or a sorted T cell fraction (not recorded which). The chain has TRBV6-5 and TRBJ2-7, with D possibly being TRBD1 (7 bases). This receptor was identified in a human donor who was either an allogeneic HSCT recipient or a stem cell or donor lymphocyte infusion donor (not recorded which). It is not recorded whose cells these are; they may come from a transplant donor. CDR3 region: CASSYSRTGLYEQYF. The CDR3, as DNA: TGTGCCAGCAGTTACTCGAGGACAGGACTATACGAGCAGTACTTC.